In its sample, the clone carrying this T cell receptor beta chain was seen a few times. The source of the sample is a study of blood T cell repertoires in COVID-19. In the study overall: Whether acute or convalescent, the COVID-19 samples came from the United States, Italy and Spain.

Authors' data handling: Amplified reference gene primers provided the basis for estimating nucleated cell counts. TCRdb's table, derived via immunoSEQ multiplex PCR, lists solely in-frame clones and lacks some. That table supplies the V and J calls and clone size; D and trimming were determined from the DNA. The table shows about 400,000 clones, with roughly 89% occurring only once. The CDR3 covers 15 residues. J gave up 10 bases and V 3 bases, and 9 bases lay outside the gene matches. In germline, CDR1 is SGHKS, CDR2 YYEKEE (reference sequence). Input material: peripheral blood. The gene calls are TRBV5-5 and TRBJ1-6; 8 nucleotides agree with TRBD1. The TCR originated in a woman in her 30s with active or convalescent COVID-19. The CDR3 loop reads CASSSGTGTQSPLHF. CDR3 DNA: TGTGCCAGCAGCTCCGGGACAGGTACCCAATCACCCCTCCACTTT. Full variable domain (outside the CDR3, taken from reference TRBV5-5 and TRBJ1-6): DAGVTQSPTHLIKTRGQQVTLRCSPISGHKSVSWYQQVLGQGPQFIFQYYEKEERGRGNFPDRFSARQFPNYSSELNVNALLLGDSALYLCASSSGTGTQSPLHFGNGTRLTVT.